Given below is one T cell receptor (beta chain) in context. Its antigen is not identified. Germline V CDR1 and CDR2: LNHDA, SQIVND (reference sequence). This CDR3 is built from 15 residues. Trimming shortened V by 7 bases and J by 0 bases, and 16 bases separated the two germline ends. Unrecorded immune exposures were likely, despite nominal health at sampling. PCR used 60 Vbeta primers and 13 Jbeta primers. TCRdb's copy holds only in-frame clones and misses some; the assay was immunoSEQ multiplex PCR. The sample lists approximately 160,000 clones; roughly 80% were seen once. This sample stems from a study of cytomegalovirus exposure and HLA in healthy donors. Study-wide results and limits: The study recorded 150 to 200 TCR beta chains that were cytomegalovirus-associated. TCR beta chains associated with HLA were, in a later analysis, more clonally expanded than equally common others. TCR beta chain V- and J-gene trimming was linked, in a later analysis, to a missense variant in DCLRE1C.

Sequencing was carried out using PBMCs. The V gene is TRBV19, the J gene TRBJ2-7; maybe TRBD2 (5 bases). This sequence was found in a woman aged 18-30 years in good health and CMV-seronegative. CDR3 loop: CASTGVSGGSYEQYF. DNA of the CDR3: TGTGCCAGTACTGGGGTCAGCGGAGGCTCCTACGAGCAGTACTTC.